A selection of T cell receptor beta chains follows, all from one sample in a study of CD8 T cells in Susac syndrome. TCRdb reprocessed the immunoSEQ multiplex PCR reads via MiXCR and lists one record per CDR3 protein. The sample has roughly 80,000 distinct CDR3 sequences, about 94% seen once. The sample consisted of CD8+ T cells from PBMCs. The receptors stem from a human donor in good health. CDR3s include the opening cysteine and the closing phenylalanine or tryptophan. D genes are given only for firm matches. Part of the rows lack a size; the others show once, few, many or a class for expanded clones.

clone_size	d_call	v_call	j_call	cdr3_aa	cdr3_nt
-	-	TRBV30	TRBJ1-5	CAWTVGQINQPQHF	TGTGCCTGGACTGTCGGGCAGATCAATCAGCCCCAGCATTTT
-	-	TRBV11-2	TRBJ2-7	CASSLSASHEQYF	TGTGCCAGCAGCTTATCCGCCTCCCACGAGCAGTACTTC
-	-	TRBV5-6	TRBJ1-5	CASSLGRDWQPQHF	TGTGCCAGCAGCTTAGGCAGGGACTGGCAGCCCCAGCATTTT
-	TRBD1	TRBV28	TRBJ2-2	CASRIQGAAGELFF	TGTGCCAGCAGAATACAGGGGGCTGCCGGGGAGCTGTTTTTT
-	-	TRBV18	TRBJ2-1	CASSPRQISTRDNEQFF	TGTGCCAGCTCACCACGACAAATATCGACCCGGGACAATGAGCAGTTCTTC
-	-	TRBV6-1	TRBJ1-1	CASSERIAWRSEAFF	TGTGCCAGCAGTGAAAGGATAGCTTGGCGGTCTGAAGCTTTCTTT
-	TRBD2	TRBV20-1	TRBJ2-1	CSATSLSGTSGRKLEQFF	TGCAGTGCTACTTCCCTCAGTGGGACTAGCGGGAGGAAACTTGAGCAGTTCTTC
-	-	TRBV20-1	TRBJ1-4	CSAKDVSFGEKLFF	TGCAGTGCAAAGGACGTGTCTTTTGGGGAAAAACTGTTTTTT
-	-	TRBV15	TRBJ2-4	CATSTSRGLAAIQYF	TGTGCCACCAGCACTTCCCGGGGGCTAGCTGCCATTCAGTACTTC
-	TRBD2	TRBV9	TRBJ2-3	CASSVAGGGHTDTQYF	TGTGCCAGCAGCGTAGCGGGGGGAGGACACACAGATACGCAGTATTTT
-	TRBD1	TRBV20-1	TRBJ2-2	CSARDRSGQTLTGELFF	TGCAGTGCTAGAGATCGATCGGGACAGACTCTCACCGGGGAGCTGTTTTTT
-	TRBD2	TRBV28	TRBJ2-1	CASSLRTSGVYNEQFF	TGTGCCAGCAGTCTCCGGACTAGCGGAGTTTACAATGAGCAGTTCTTC
-	-	TRBV20-1	TRBJ2-7	CSATGGPYEQYF	TGCAGTGCTACCGGGGGCCCCTACGAGCAGTACTTC
once	-	TRBV20-1	TRBJ2-7	CSARGSILGLARIYEQYF	TGCAGTGCTAGAGGTTCCATCCTTGGGCTAGCGAGAATCTACGAGCAGTACTTC
-	-	TRBV29-1	TRBJ1-1	CSVEGGGNTEAFF	TGCAGCGTTGAAGGGGGTGGGAACACTGAAGCTTTCTTT
-	-	TRBV20-1	TRBJ1-5	CSATAAVRNQPQHF	TGCAGTGCTACTGCAGCGGTACGGAATCAGCCCCAGCATTTT
-	TRBD1	TRBV14	TRBJ2-3	CASSRLGQGMDTQYF	TGTGCCAGCAGCCGACTCGGACAGGGGATGGATACGCAGTATTTT
once	-	TRBV11-2	TRBJ2-3	CASSLGGIQYF	TGTGCCAGCAGCTTAGGGGGGATTCAGTATTTT
-	-	TRBV14	TRBJ2-7	CASSSHYEQYF	TGTGCCAGCAGCTCACACTACGAGCAGTACTTC
-	-	TRBV27	TRBJ2-7	CASSFGPYEQYF	TGTGCCAGCAGTTTTGGGCCTTACGAGCAGTACTTC
-	TRBD2	TRBV5-1	TRBJ2-1	CASSLASGGYDEQFF	TGCGCCAGCAGCTTGGCGAGCGGGGGGTACGATGAGCAGTTCTTC
-	TRBD2	TRBV7-8	TRBJ2-7	CASSLPSASGDYEQYF	TGTGCCAGCAGCCTCCCCTCGGCTAGCGGGGACTACGAGCAGTACTTC
-	-	TRBV27	TRBJ2-5	CASSSGPGLQETQYF	TGTGCCAGCAGTTCCGGGCCGGGCCTCCAAGAGACCCAGTACTTC
-	-	TRBV4-1	TRBJ2-7	CASSEAWGTYEQYF	TGCGCCAGCAGCGAAGCGTGGGGGACGTACGAGCAGTACTTC
-	-	TRBV27	TRBJ1-5	CASSLSWVSNQPQHF	TGTGCCAGCAGTTTATCTTGGGTTAGCAATCAGCCCCAGCATTTT
-	-	TRBV9	TRBJ2-7	CASSVASVSYEQYF	TGTGCCAGCAGCGTAGCTTCCGTCTCCTACGAGCAGTACTTC
-	TRBD1	TRBV23-1	TRBJ2-7	CASSQVGQGSYEQYF	TGCGCCAGCAGTCAGGTGGGACAGGGTAGCTACGAGCAGTACTTC
-	TRBD2	TRBV7-8	TRBJ2-1	CASSFSPSGRKNEQFF	TGTGCCAGCAGCTTTTCCCCTAGCGGGAGGAAGAATGAGCAGTTCTTC
-	-	TRBV12-3/TRBV12-4	TRBJ1-6	CASSLSSYNSPLHF	TGTGCCAGCAGTTTAAGTTCCTATAATTCACCCCTCCACTTT